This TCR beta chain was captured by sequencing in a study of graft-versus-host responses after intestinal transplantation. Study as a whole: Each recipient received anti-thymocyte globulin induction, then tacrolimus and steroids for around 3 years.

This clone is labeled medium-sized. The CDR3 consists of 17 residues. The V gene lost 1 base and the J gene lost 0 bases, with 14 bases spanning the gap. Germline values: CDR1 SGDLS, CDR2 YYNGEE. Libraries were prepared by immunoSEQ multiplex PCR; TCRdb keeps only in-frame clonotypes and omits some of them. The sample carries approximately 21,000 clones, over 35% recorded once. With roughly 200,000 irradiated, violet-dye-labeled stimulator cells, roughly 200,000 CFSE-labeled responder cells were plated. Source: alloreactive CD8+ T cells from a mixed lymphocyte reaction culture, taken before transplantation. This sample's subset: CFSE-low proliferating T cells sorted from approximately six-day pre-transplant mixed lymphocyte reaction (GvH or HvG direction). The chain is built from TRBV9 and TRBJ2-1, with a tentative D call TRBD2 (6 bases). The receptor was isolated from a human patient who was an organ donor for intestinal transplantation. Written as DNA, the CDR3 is TGTGCCAGCAGCGTATCATCGGGGGAGCTCTCCTACAATGAGCAGTTCTTC. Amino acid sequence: CASSVSSGELSYNEQFF.